These 24 T cell receptor beta chains share one sample of origin, sequenced in a study of blood T cell repertoires in COVID-19 (dated by TCRdb to about 2020). The library was generated by the immunoSEQ multiplex PCR assay. TCRdb stores this immuneACCESS table with in-frame sequences only. Part of the clones is absent; in the studies checked, under half of the shortfall reflects unresolved V genes, and no reason is known for the rest. The sample table lists some 76,000 clones, roughly 80% of them with a count of one. The ten largest clones take up 18% of the sample. Input material: peripheral blood. Source of these receptors: a woman aged 60-75 years with acute or convalescent COVID-19.

The V gene is TRBV3-1 (or the pseudogene TRBV3-2), the J gene TRBJ1-2, with 9 bases identical to TRBD1. CDR3 length: 15 residues. From germline, CDR1 is LGHDT and CDR2 YNNKEL (reference sequence). The ends lost 5 bases at V and 2 bases at J; junction bases unmatched: 6. The CDR3 region is CASSSRDRANYGYTF. CDR3 sequence (DNA): TGTGCCAGCAGCTCCCGGGACAGGGCGAACTATGGCTACACCTTC.

The rearrangement joins TRBV5-5 to TRBJ2-5; 12 bases agree with TRBD2. Germline CDR1 SGHKS, CDR2 YYEKEE (reference sequence). CDR3 size: 16 residues. The J segment lost 7 bases and the V segment lost 4 bases, leaving 11 bases of the junction unmatched. CDR3 protein: CASSVTSGGNVGTQYF. The CDR3 DNA follows: TGTGCCAGCAGCGTTACTAGCGGGGGGAACGTTGGGACCCAGTACTTC.

The chain recombines TRBV4-3 with TRBJ2-1, with D tentatively TRBD1 (5 bases). CDR3 length: 15 amino acids. The germline CDR1 and CDR2 sequences are LGHNA and YSLEER. V lost 8 bases, J lost 6 bases, and 20 bases lay in between. CDR3 DNA sequence: TGCGCCAGCTCCTCGGCCGTAGACAGTAGCAATGAGCAGTTCTTC. Encoded protein: CASSSAVDSSNEQFF.

The J gene is TRBJ2-7, the V gene TRBV5-4; TRBD1 matches at 10 bases. The CDR3 sequence is 15 residues long. Trimming took 2 bases from V and 2 from J; bases not matched to a gene: 4. Germline assignment: CDR1 SGHNT and CDR2 YYREEE (reference sequence). CDR3 protein: CASSFTGQGTYEQYF. The CDR3 DNA reads TGTGCCAGCAGCTTTACGGGACAGGGGACCTACGAGCAGTACTTC.

This chain connects TRBV18 to TRBJ1-4, with TRBD1 identical over 7 bases. Germline V CDR1 and CDR2: KGHSH, LQKENI. Losses at the gene ends were 2 bases for V and 4 bases for J; bases not matched to a gene: 4. The CDR3 has 15 amino acids. The CDR3 protein is CASSPDRVGNEKLFF. The CDR3 nucleotides read TGTGCCAGCTCACCAGACAGGGTTGGTAATGAAAAACTGTTTTTT.

V is TRBV7-2 and J is TRBJ2-5; 9 positions agree with TRBD2. CDR3 size: 16 residues. Germline lookup yields CDR1 SGHTA and CDR2 FQGNSA. J lost 4 bases, V lost 5 bases, and 11 bases had no gene match. The CDR3 sequence is CASSPLRIAGVETQYF. The DNA for the CDR3 is TGTGCCAGCAGCCCCCTCCGAATAGCGGGGGTAGAGACCCAGTACTTC.

The chain is built from TRBV2 and TRBJ1-4; 7 bases map to TRBD1. The CDR3 sequence is 16 residues long. Germline-derived CDR1 and CDR2 are SNHLY and FYNNEI. The junction had 11 bases not matched to a gene; V was cut back by 10 bases and J by 0 bases. CDR3 sequence: CATSSGTVATNEKLFF. The CDR3 nucleotides are TGTGCCACTTCCTCCGGGACAGTTGCAACTAATGAAAAACTGTTTTTT.

V usage is TRBV9 and J usage is TRBJ2-5, with TRBD2 matching 8 bases. The CDR3 loop spans 13 amino acids. Looked up from germline, CDR1 is SGDLS and CDR2 is YYNGEE. With V trimmed by 2 bases and J by 7 bases, 4 bases remained unmatched. The CDR3, as DNA: TGTGCCAGCAGCGTCGGGGGGGTTGGGACCCAGTACTTC. Residues: CASSVGGVGTQYF.

This chain joins TRBV19 and TRBJ1-1; 7 nucleotides align to TRBD1. Germline CDR1 reads LNHDA; CDR2 reads SQIVND (reference sequence). After removal of 10 bases from V and 8 bases from J, the junction contained 10 bases not matched to a gene. The CDR3 extends over 12 amino acids. The CDR3 loop reads CATGQEGREAFF. In DNA form, the CDR3 reads TGTGCCACAGGACAGGAAGGTAGGGAAGCTTTCTTT. The complete variable domain, with remaining parts taken from reference TRBV19 and TRBJ1-1, reads DGGITQSPKYLFRKEGQNVTLSCEQNLNHDAMYWYRQDPGQGLRLIYYSQIVNDFQKGDIAEGYSVSREKKESFPLTVTSAQKNPTAFYLCATGQEGREAFFGQGTRLTVV.

The chain employs TRBV12-3 or TRBV12-4 and TRBJ2-5, with D possibly being TRBD1 (5 bases). V was clipped by 5 bases and J by 5 bases, with 12 bases between them. This CDR3 has 13 amino acids. This CDR3 is CASSPDTGETQYF. CDR3 coding DNA: TGTGCCAGCAGTCCGGACACTGGGGAGACCCAGTACTTC.

V and J are TRBV18 and TRBJ1-6; the match to TRBD1 covers 12 bases. The CDR3 runs to 19 residues. V lost 4 bases to trimming and J lost 1 base; unmatched junction nucleotides: 8. CDR1 and CDR2 from the germline V gene are KGHSH and LQKENI. The CDR3 DNA reads as TGTGCCAGCTCACGCGCCGGGACAGGGGGCACGTCCTATAATTCACCCCTCCACTTT. Translation gives CASSRAGTGGTSYNSPLHF. The full variable domain, rest sourced from reference TRBV18 and TRBJ1-6, is NAGVMQNPRHLVRRRGQEARLRCSPMKGHSHVYWYRQLPEEGLKFMVYLQKENIIDESGMPKERFSAEFPKEGPSILRIQQVVRGDSAAYFCASSRAGTGGTSYNSPLHFGNGTRLTVT.

This chain connects TRBV2 to TRBJ2-5, with 8 bases matching TRBD2. Trimming at V came to 5 bases and at J to 5 bases, leaving 10 bases not matched to a gene. Germline values: CDR1 SNHLY, CDR2 FYNNEI. This CDR3 spans 15 amino acids. Written as DNA, the CDR3 is TGTGCCAGCAGTTATGGTAGCGGGGATACGGAGACCCAGTACTTC. Amino acid sequence: CASSYGSGDTETQYF.

The chain uses TRBV3-1 (or the pseudogene TRBV3-2) and TRBJ1-5; 10 nucleotides align to TRBD1. Unmatched junction bases numbered 8, after V lost 5 bases and J lost 4 bases. In germline, CDR1 is LGHDT, CDR2 YNNKEL (reference sequence). The CDR3 loop spans 16 amino acids. The CDR3 region has the DNA TGTGCCAGCAGCGGGGACAGGGGAGGAAAGAATCAGCCCCAGCATTTT. The encoded protein is CASSGDRGGKNQPQHF.

The chain links TRBV3-1 (or the pseudogene TRBV3-2) to TRBJ2-1; D unresolved. The CDR3 loop spans 15 amino acids. The V end lost 1 base, the J end lost 7 bases, and 14 bases lay between the germline ends. Looked up from germline, CDR1 is LGHDT and CDR2 is YNNKEL (reference sequence). CDR3 residues: CASSQGGRPWNEQFF. DNA for the CDR3: TGTGCCAGCAGCCAAGGAGGCCGCCCGTGGAATGAGCAGTTCTTC.

Points on this clone: At one of its ends the junction is not consistent with the germline gene, which may arise from a read error. The V and J genes are TRBV9 and TRBJ2-2; D perhaps matches TRBD1 (5 bases). CDR1 SGDLS and CDR2 YYNGEE come from the germline V gene. CDR3 size: 15 residues. CDR3 sequence (DNA): TGTGCCAGCACCGTAAAGGGGTCGGGCACCGGGGAGCTGTTTTTT. Its translation: CASTVKGSGTGELFF.

This clone showed up just a few times. The rearrangement links TRBV6-5 to TRBJ1-2, with a possible D match to TRBD1 (6 bases). CDR1 and CDR2 from the germline V gene are MNHEY and SVGAGI. Trimming left V 7 bases short and J 8 bases short, with 23 bases between. The CDR3 spans 15 residues. CDR3 region: CASIRTSRGGEGYTF. The CDR3 nucleotides read TGTGCCAGCATTCGGACTAGCAGGGGTGGAGAGGGCTACACCTTC.

V gene TRBV19 combines with J gene TRBJ2-1, with 10 nucleotides matching TRBD1. The CDR3 spans 15 residues. With 4 bases clipped from V and 3 bases from J, the junction kept 3 bases outside the gene matches. Germline-derived CDR1 and CDR2 are LNHDA and SQIVND (reference sequence). The CDR3 sequence: CASSRGTGDYNEQFF. CDR3 DNA sequence: TGTGCCAGTAGTAGAGGGACAGGGGACTACAATGAGCAGTTCTTC.

The rearrangement joins TRBV2 to TRBJ1-3; D perhaps matches TRBD1 (6 bases). Germline V gene data show CDR1 as SNHLY and CDR2 as FYNNEI. Deletions cut 6 bases from V and 1 base from J, with 13 bases between. CDR3 length equals 15 residues. The CDR3 loop is CASRLLRGSGNTIYF. CDR3 DNA: TGTGCCAGCAGGCTCCTCAGGGGTTCTGGAAACACCATATATTTT.

V is TRBV30 and J is TRBJ1-2, with D possibly being TRBD1 (6 bases). The CDR3 is 14 residues long. With 0 bases removed from V and 8 bases from J, the gap between germline ends came to 16 bases. From germline, CDR1 is GTSNPN and CDR2 SVGIG (reference sequence). The CDR3 sequence: CAWSVQGVGEGYTF. As DNA, the CDR3 is TGTGCCTGGAGTGTACAGGGCGTAGGGGAAGGCTACACCTTC.

This rearrangement joins TRBV27 to TRBJ2-5; D is perhaps TRBD2 (7 bases). The CDR3 extends over 12 amino acids. V was trimmed by 5 bases and J by 5 bases, leaving 9 bases between them. Germline CDR1 reads MNHEY; CDR2 reads SMNVEV (reference sequence). CDR3 in DNA: TGTGCCAGCAGTCCGGGGGGCGAGACCCAGTACTTC. Translating it yields CASSPGGETQYF.

The rearrangement joins TRBV2 to TRBJ2-1; D call uncertain. V was pared by 7 bases and J by 0 bases, with 13 bases between. The CDR3 consists of 15 residues. The germline V gene encodes CDR1 SNHLY and CDR2 FYNNEI. The CDR3 DNA follows: TGTGCCAGCACTATCGAGTCCCTCTCCTACAATGAGCAGTTCTTC. It is translated as CASTIESLSYNEQFF.

The chain is built from TRBV5-4 and TRBJ2-7, with 9 positions matching TRBD1. The CDR3 is made up of 16 amino acids. Unmatched junction bases numbered 5, after V lost 1 base and J lost 0 bases. CDR1 is SGHNT and CDR2 is YYREEE in the germline V gene (reference sequence). The CDR3 DNA sequence: TGTGCCAGCAGCTTGAGACCGGGACAGGGCTCCTACGAGCAGTACGTC. Translating gives CASSLRPGQGSYEQYV.

This clone was picked up one time. The gene calls are TRBV24-1 and TRBJ2-2; D possibly corresponds to TRBD2 (5 bases). This CDR3 has 14 amino acids. Trimming left V 8 bases short and J 3 bases short, with 12 bases between. The germline V gene encodes CDR1 KGHDR and CDR2 SFDVKD. The CDR3 region is CATKAGPYTGELFF. The CDR3 bases are TGTGCCACCAAGGCGGGTCCCTACACCGGGGAGCTGTTTTTT.

CDR3 sequence reads: CATSGVGGAADTQYF. DNA for the CDR3: TGTGCCACCAGTGGGGTAGGGGGGGCTGCAGATACGCAGTATTTT. The chain recombines TRBV24-1 with TRBJ2-3; D might be TRBD2 (7 bases). Trimming cost V 5 bases and J 4 bases, with 15 bases left between them. CDR3 length: 15 residues. Germline V CDR1 and CDR2: KGHDR, SFDVKD.